This entry lists 10 T cell receptor beta chains sequenced from one sample in a study of T cell repertoires in cytomegalovirus infection. TCRdb fed the reads into MiXCR, producing one record per CDR3 protein. The table lists roughly 990,000 distinct CDR3 sequences, approximately 33% of them singletons. What these receptors recognize is not known. The sequencing used cultured CD8+ T cells from PBMCs, collected from culture after CMV antigen stimulation. Receptors were obtained from a human donor in good health (CMV status not recorded). Some clones in this sample may be carry-over from other donors' samples.

The sample holds many counts of this clonotype. The genes are TRBV7-2 and TRBJ1-1; D is unclear. V was cut by 5 bases and J by 4 bases, with 20 bases left in between. This CDR3 has 16 residues. CDR1 SGHTA and CDR2 FQGNSA come from the germline V gene. CDR3: CASSPSRGVGVTEAFF. DNA of the CDR3: TGTGCCAGCAGCCCTAGCCGCGGGGTCGGGGTCACTGAAGCTTTCTTT.

The chain links TRBV7-8 to TRBJ2-2, with D hard to call. The CDR3 extends over 15 amino acids. The germline V gene has CDR1 SGHVS and CDR2 FQNEAQ. V dropped 0 bases and J dropped 6 bases, with 11 bases sitting between them. The CDR3 sequence is CASSLANVWPGELFF. The CDR3 bases are TGTGCCAGCAGCTTAGCGAACGTGTGGCCCGGGGAGCTGTTTTTT.

The rearrangement links TRBV6-6 to TRBJ2-3, with 8 positions matching TRBD1. Germline V gene sequence: CDR1 MNHNY, CDR2 SVGAGI (reference sequence). CDR3 length: 18 amino acids. Germline trimming cut 6 bases from V and 5 bases from J; bases unmatched to any gene: 19. As DNA, the CDR3 is TGTGCCAGCAGCGTATTTTACGCGGAACAGGGGGTCGGAGATACGCAGTATTTT. Translated: CASSVFYAEQGVGDTQYF.

The chain couples TRBV27 to TRBJ2-7, with D perhaps TRBD1 (6 bases). V was trimmed by 0 bases and J by 2 bases, leaving 14 bases between them. CDR1 is MNHEY and CDR2 is SMNVEV in the germline V gene (reference sequence). This CDR3 comprises 16 residues. The CDR3: CASSLSLGTRTYEQYF. For the CDR3, the DNA is TGTGCCAGCAGTTTATCGTTGGGGACACGAACCTACGAGCAGTACTTC.

DNA for the CDR3: TGCGCCAGCAGCCGAGACAGGGGAAGCGGCTACACCTTC. This sequence encodes CASSRDRGSGYTF. The genes are TRBV5-1 and TRBJ1-2, with 8 bases fitting TRBD1. Germline loops: CDR1 SGHRS, CDR2 YFSETQ. The junction had 7 bases not matched to a gene; V was cut back by 4 bases and J by 8 bases. This CDR3 comprises 13 residues.

CDR3 coding DNA: TGTGCCAGCAGGACAGGGTCTGGCACTGAAGCTTTCTTT. Translated, it gives CASRTGSGTEAFF. This chain links TRBV9 with TRBJ1-1, with 7 bases aligning to TRBD1. Trimming took 5 bases from V and 4 from J; bases not matched to a gene: 5. CDR1 SGDLS and CDR2 YYNGEE come from the germline V gene. The CDR3 has 13 residues.

Concerning this clonotype: An end of the junction differs from the germline gene, which may be a read error. The rearrangement uses TRBV4-1 and TRBJ1-2, with D perhaps matching TRBD1 (6 bases). This CDR3 comprises 14 residues. CDR1 MGHRA and CDR2 YSYEKL come from the germline V gene. DNA for the CDR3: TGTGCCAGCAGCCAAGGACCAGGGGAAGATGGCTACACCTTC. Translating gives CASSQGPGEDGYTF.

This clonotype appeared many times. The chain recombines TRBV7-6 with TRBJ2-1; D ambiguous. The V gene's germline CDR1 is SGHVS and CDR2 FNYEAQ. The CDR3 is made up of 14 amino acids. Trimming shortened V by 3 bases and J by 4 bases, and 10 bases separated the two germline ends. CDR3 loop: CASSLALAYNEQFF. CDR3 DNA sequence: TGTGCCAGCAGCTTGGCATTAGCTTACAATGAGCAGTTCTTC.

This clonotype came up a few times. The chain links TRBV23-1 to TRBJ2-7, with D unclear. TRBV23-1 is an ORF, and what it does is uncertain. This CDR3 has 16 amino acids. The germline V and J ends were trimmed by 0 bases and 2 bases, with 14 bases remaining between them. The CDR3 reads CASSQSELGNTYEQYV. DNA for the CDR3: TGCGCCAGCAGTCAATCAGAGCTAGGGAATACCTACGAGCAGTACGTC.

The chain has TRBV25-1 and TRBJ1-4; the D gene is possibly TRBD1 (6 bases). This CDR3 has 18 amino acids. Trimming removed 0 bases at V and 1 base at J, with 15 bases between. Germline CDR1 is MGHDK and CDR2 is SYGVNS. CDR3 in amino acids: CASSEYTLIRGTNEKLFF. The CDR3 nucleotides are TGTGCCAGCAGTGAATATACCCTCATCAGGGGAACTAATGAAAAACTGTTTTTT.